This TCR beta chain was sequenced for a study of blood T cell repertoires in COVID-19. Profiling relied on immunoSEQ multiplex PCR, and the TCRdb table lists in-frame clones only, not all of them. This table has over 350,000 clones, approximately 87% appearing once. The V gene lost 6 bases and the J gene lost 2 bases, with 10 bases spanning the gap. Germline-derived CDR1 and CDR2 are MDHEN and SYDVKM. This CDR3 is built from 13 residues. Donors of Cohort 3 who recovered were those that had two negative PCRs, clearance, or symptom resolution. The specimen was PBMCs or T cells enriched from blood (not recorded which). The V gene is TRBV28, the J gene TRBJ1-2, with a weak D call TRBD1 (5 bases). The receptor was derived from a woman aged 45-59 years who had recovered from COVID-19. CDR3 sequence (DNA): TGTGCCAGCAGAGCAGGGATCAACTATGGCTACACCTTC. It encodes CASRAGINYGYTF.